This TCR beta chain was sequenced in a study of T-cell reconstitution after alpha-beta-depleted transplantation in children. V was shortened by 0 bases and J by 5 bases, with 4 bases between the two germline ends. The CDR3 spans 12 residues. This clonotype was recorded many times. Its antigen is still unknown. Study-level results: As was reported, about two months after transplant, alpha-beta T cells came from several hundred expanded graft clones. Some patients' high day-60 TCRbeta diversity was attributed to recipient cells surviving conditioning. T-cell numbers and diversity one year post-transplant derived largely from freshly generated T cells.

Preparation of the TCRbeta library used unique molecular identifiers. Using its own MiXCR run on the PCR reads, TCRdb lists one record per CDR3 protein. The data show some 200,000 distinct CDR3 sequences, approximately 8.4% seen once. The chain has TRBV12-3 or TRBV12-4 and TRBJ2-5; D is unclear. Specimen: PBMCs, mostly from graft donor cells, collected 360 days after TCRalphabeta/CD19-depleted stem cell transplant. This clonotype was sampled from a male patient under 10 years old who had a stem cell transplant for acute myeloid leukemia, so the T cells may come from the graft donor. The chain's CDR3 is CASSLAVETQYF. In nucleotides, the CDR3 is TGTGCCAGCAGTTTAGCAGTCGAGACCCAGTACTTC.